Following are 27 T cell receptor beta chains from one sample sequenced in a study of early T cells in non-severe SARS-CoV-2 infection. TCRdb recomputed calls from the 5' RACE reads with MiXCR, one row per CDR3 protein. Here the sample spans about 83,000 distinct CDR3 sequences, about 10% being singletons. The material was whole blood, obtained at baseline. The receptors derive from an adult who was a healthcare worker with PCR-confirmed SARS-CoV-2 infection or an uninfected control (not recorded which).

V and J are TRBV10-3 and TRBJ2-5, with 7 bases aligning to TRBD2. Germline lookup yields CDR1 ENHRY and CDR2 SYGVKD. The CDR3 is 13 amino acids. The junction had 5 bases not matched to a gene; V was cut back by 5 bases and J by 5 bases. The CDR3 nucleotides read TGTGCCATCAGTAGCGGGAATGGTGAGACCCAGTACTTC. Translated, it gives CAISSGNGETQYF.

This clonotype occurred many times. The J gene is TRBJ2-2, the V gene TRBV15; D perhaps matches TRBD1 (5 bases). CDR3 length: 15 amino acids. The V end lost 0 bases, the J end lost 6 bases, and 11 bases lay between the germline ends. Looked up from germline, CDR1 is LNHNV and CDR2 is YYDKDF (reference sequence). The CDR3 bases are TGTGCCACCAGCAGAGATCCCAGGGTCCCCGGGGAGCTGTTTTTT. Protein: CATSRDPRVPGELFF.

The chain has TRBV4-2 and TRBJ1-2, with D hard to call. With 8 bases removed from V and 4 bases from J, the gap between germline ends came to 20 bases. CDR3 size: 15 residues. From germline, CDR1 is LGHNA and CDR2 YNFKEQ. As DNA, the CDR3 is TGTGCCAGCCGGGGAGGCTTTGATTCCGGCTATGGCTACACCTTC. This codes for CASRGGFDSGYGYTF.

This clonotype was recorded many times. The V gene is TRBV6-2 or TRBV6-3, the J gene TRBJ2-1; D may be TRBD1 (5 bases). V lost 7 bases and J 2 bases, leaving 12 bases between the germline ends. Germline V gene lookup returns CDR1 MNHEY and CDR2 SVGEGT. CDR3 size: 14 residues. CDR3 in amino acids: CASTQVETYNEQFF. Written as DNA, the CDR3 is TGTGCCAGCACACAGGTAGAAACCTACAATGAGCAGTTCTTC.

The chain's CDR3 is CASSTSGQGASEQYF. In nucleotides, the CDR3 is TGTGCCAGCAGTACCTCGGGACAGGGGGCGTCCGAGCAGTACTTC. The rearrangement joins TRBV28 to TRBJ2-7, with 12 bases identical to TRBD1. CDR1 and CDR2 (germline): MDHEN, SYDVKM. The CDR3 sequence is 15 residues long. V was clipped by 5 bases and J by 6 bases; unmatched bases: 8.

The rearrangement joins TRBV7-2 to TRBJ2-1; tentative D call: TRBD2 (6 bases). This CDR3 contains 15 residues. Trimming removed 2 bases from V and 0 bases from J, with 8 bases in between. Germline CDR1 SGHTA, CDR2 FQGNSA. The chain's CDR3 is CASSLLGSSYNEQFF. The CDR3 DNA reads TGTGCCAGCAGCTTACTCGGGAGCTCCTACAATGAGCAGTTCTTC.

The chain combines TRBV15 with TRBJ2-5, with 7 bases aligning to TRBD2. After removal of 0 bases from V and 4 bases from J, the junction contained 5 bases not matched to a gene. Germline values: CDR1 LNHNV, CDR2 YYDKDF (reference sequence). The CDR3 consists of 15 residues. CDR3 nucleotide sequence: TGTGCCACCAGCAGAGATGGGGAGGGTTTAGAGACCCAGTACTTC. Encoded protein: CATSRDGEGLETQYF.

The chain joins TRBV18 to TRBJ2-2; the D is unclear. Germline CDR1 reads KGHSH; CDR2 reads LQKENI. CDR3 size: 13 residues. Trimming removed 0 bases from V and 9 bases from J, with 8 bases in between. DNA of the CDR3: TGTGCCAGCTCACCACCAAACATAAGGGAGCTGTTTTTT. Translation: CASSPPNIRELFF.

The chain recombines TRBV30 with TRBJ2-7; TRBD1 agrees at 9 bases. In germline, CDR1 is GTSNPN, CDR2 SVGIG (reference sequence). Trimming at V came to 1 base and at J to 5 bases, leaving 6 bases not matched to a gene. The CDR3 length is 14 residues. CDR3 DNA sequence: TGTGCCTGGAGTGCGAACAGGGGGCTGCACGAGCAGTACTTC. This gives the protein CAWSANRGLHEQYF.

There are a few counts of this clonotype. The chain has TRBV28 and TRBJ2-3; 8 nucleotides agree with TRBD1. V was clipped by 7 bases and J by 3 bases; unmatched bases: 9. This CDR3 comprises 15 residues. CDR1 is MDHEN, CDR2 SYDVKM, per germline. The CDR3 sequence: CASKLRGQGTDTQYF. The CDR3 nucleotides are TGTGCCAGCAAACTCCGCGGACAGGGAACAGATACGCAGTATTTT.

This clonotype was counted a few times. The chain joins TRBV9 to TRBJ2-3; D is ambiguous. V gave up 3 bases and J gave up 0 bases, with 11 bases separating them. Germline loops: CDR1 SGDLS, CDR2 YYNGEE. This CDR3 has 15 residues. The CDR3 loop reads CASSALLGSTDTQYF. For the CDR3, the DNA is TGTGCCAGCAGCGCCCTCCTTGGTAGCACAGATACGCAGTATTTT.

The chain couples TRBV9 to TRBJ2-6; TRBD2 matches 11 bases. The ends lost 2 bases at V and 6 bases at J; junction bases unmatched: 7. The germline gives CDR1 SGDLS, CDR2 YYNGEE. This CDR3 region has 17 residues. The CDR3 protein is CASSVGTSGFSANVLTF. Written as DNA, the CDR3 is TGTGCCAGCAGCGTCGGGACTAGCGGTTTTTCGGCCAACGTCCTGACTTTC.

This clonotype has just a few counts. The genes are TRBV6-4 and TRBJ2-3; TRBD2 is a possible D gene (5 bases). Trimming took 0 bases from V and 15 from J, leaving 10 bases between them. Per germline, CDR1 MRHNA and CDR2 SNTAGT. CDR3 length: 11 amino acids. CDR3 sequence reads: CASSDSGVLYF. Written as DNA, the CDR3 is TGTGCCAGCAGTGACTCCGGGGTACTCTATTTT.

There are many counts of this clonotype. The V call is TRBV30, the J call TRBJ2-4, with D possibly being TRBD1 or TRBD2 (7 bases each). V was shortened by 3 bases and J by 9 bases, with 21 bases between the two germline ends. From germline, CDR1 is GTSNPN and CDR2 SVGIG (reference sequence). The CDR3 sequence is 15 residues long. The CDR3 loop reads CAWRREGAEHGIQYF. The CDR3 DNA is TGTGCCTGGAGGAGGGAGGGGGCTGAGCACGGCATTCAGTACTTC.

This clonotype has ten or more counts. The chain uses TRBV5-4 and TRBJ1-6; D ambiguous. The ends were cut back, 0 bases at V and 6 bases at J, with 10 bases in the middle. The CDR3 is made up of 15 amino acids. Germline V gives CDR1 SGHNT, CDR2 YYREEE (reference sequence). The CDR3, as DNA: TGTGCCAGCAGCTTGGACCCGAACCGTAATTCACCCCTCCACTTT. Amino acids: CASSLDPNRNSPLHF.

The sample holds a few counts of this clonotype. V is TRBV7-2 and J is TRBJ2-7; D is ambiguous. Germline CDR1 reads SGHTA; CDR2 reads FQGNSA. Trimming pared 2 bases from V and 3 bases from J, leaving 14 bases between. The CDR3 sequence is 15 residues long. For the CDR3, the DNA is TGTGCCAGCAGCTTAATGCCCCATGGTATCTACGAGCAGTACTTC. This encodes CASSLMPHGIYEQYF.

This clonotype was seen ten or more times. The V and J genes are TRBV28 and TRBJ2-7; the D is unclear. The germline CDR1 and CDR2 sequences are MDHEN and SYDVKM. V lost 7 bases and J lost 3, with 10 bases in between. This CDR3 comprises 12 residues. DNA of the CDR3: TGTGCCAGCAATACAAGAAGCTACGAGCAGTACTTC. Protein sequence: CASNTRSYEQYF.

In DNA form, the CDR3 reads TGTGCCAGCAGCTCCAACGGGAATTCACCCCTCCACTTT. It is translated as CASSSNGNSPLHF. The V call is TRBV7-9, the J call TRBJ1-6, with D uncertain. Per germline, CDR1 SEHNR and CDR2 FQNEAQ (reference sequence). Trimming removed 4 bases at V and 7 bases at J, with 8 bases between. This CDR3 spans 13 amino acids.

The sample holds a few counts of this clonotype. The CDR3 DNA reads TGCGCCAGCAGCCCCAGGGGTCCCGAGGCGGATACGCAGTATTTT. Protein: CASSPRGPEADTQYF. The V and J genes are TRBV4-1 and TRBJ2-3; possible D gene TRBD1, 6 bases. This CDR3 spans 15 amino acids. V was pared by 4 bases and J by 6 bases, with 17 bases between. The germline V gene has CDR1 MGHRA and CDR2 YSYEKL.

The chain has TRBV6-1 and TRBJ2-5; 7 bases are a match to TRBD2. Germline V lookup: CDR1 MNHNS, CDR2 SASEGT. Trimming at V came to 7 bases and at J to 5 bases, leaving 10 bases not matched to a gene. This CDR3 comprises 14 residues. CDR3 coding DNA: TGTGCCAGCATGGTGGCGGGAGAGGGGGAGACCCAGTACTTC. As protein: CASMVAGEGETQYF.

This chain uses TRBV6-2 or TRBV6-3 with TRBJ2-7; no firm D call. This CDR3 comprises 12 residues. Trimming pared 0 bases from V and 3 bases from J, leaving 3 bases between. Germline V gene lookup returns CDR1 MNHEY and CDR2 SVGEGT. The CDR3, as DNA: TGTGCCAGCAGTTACTCGGTCTACGAGCAGTACTTC. It codes for CASSYSVYEQYF.

The CDR3 loop is CASSLDGTASPLHF. The CDR3 DNA sequence: TGTGCCAGCAGCTTGGACGGAACGGCTTCACCCCTCCACTTT. The rearrangement links TRBV7-3 to TRBJ1-6; D is ambiguous. The CDR3 contains 14 residues. Germline assignment: CDR1 SGHTA and CDR2 FQGTGA. Deletions cut 3 bases from V and 9 bases from J, with 12 bases between.

This clonotype was observed a few times. The chain employs TRBV20-1 and TRBJ1-1, with D uncertain. Trimming shortened V by 1 base and J by 10 bases, and 10 bases separated the two germline ends. This CDR3 region has 11 residues. Germline CDR1 reads DFQATT; CDR2 reads SNEGSKA (reference sequence). The CDR3 is CSARADIRAFF. The CDR3 DNA reads TGCAGTGCTAGAGCTGATATCAGAGCTTTCTTT.

This clonotype was seen a handful of times. The gene calls are TRBV7-3 and TRBJ2-2; D may be TRBD2 (5 bases). The V gene lost 5 bases and the J gene lost 6 bases, with 10 bases spanning the gap. This CDR3 is 13 amino acids long. CDR1 is SGHTA and CDR2 is FQGTGA in the germline V gene. The DNA for the CDR3 is TGTGCCAGCAGCGGAGGTAGCGCCGGGGAGCTGTTTTTT. It translates to CASSGGSAGELFF. Full variable domain (rest looked up from reference TRBV7-3 and TRBJ2-2): GAGVSQTPSNKVTEKGKYVELRCDPISGHTALYWYRQSLGQGPEFLIYFQGTGAADDSGLPNDRFFAVRPEGSVSTLKIQRTERGDSAVYLCASSGGSAGELFFGEGSRLTVL.

The chain is built from TRBV7-3 and TRBJ2-1; 9 bases fit TRBD1. Germline V gene sequence: CDR1 SGHTA, CDR2 FQGTGA. CDR3 length: 14 residues. Trimming at V came to 5 bases and at J to 2 bases, leaving 1 base not matched to a gene. The CDR3 DNA is TGTGCCAGCAGCAGGGACAGGGCCTACAATGAGCAGTTCTTC. Protein sequence: CASSRDRAYNEQFF.

This clonotype was counted only a few times. This chain joins TRBV9 and TRBJ2-2; D gene ambiguous. The CDR3 extends over 16 amino acids. V lost 6 bases to trimming and J lost 0 bases, with 15 bases between them. Germline CDR1 SGDLS, CDR2 YYNGEE. DNA for the CDR3: TGTGCCAGCACCCCCGGGCTGAAGGCGAACACCGGGGAGCTGTTTTTT. Protein product: CASTPGLKANTGELFF.

The chain has TRBV2 and TRBJ2-1; D possibly corresponds to TRBD1 (6 bases). Between the trimmed V and J ends, which lost 4 bases and 12 bases, there was a span of 16 bases. CDR1 and CDR2 from the germline V gene are SNHLY and FYNNEI. The CDR3 runs to 13 residues. CDR3 bases: TGTGCCAGCAGTGGGGCCAGGGGATGGGGGCAGTTCTTC. Amino acids: CASSGARGWGQFF.